One sample yielded the 20 T cell receptor beta chains listed below, sequenced in a study of blood T cell repertoires in COVID-19. TCRdb's table, derived via immunoSEQ multiplex PCR, lists solely in-frame clones and lacks some. This sample carries hundreds of thousands of clones, around 87% of them seen once, and the ten largest clones take 3.5% to 5%. The specimen was PBMCs or T cells enriched from blood (not recorded which). These receptors all come from a woman under 30 with acute COVID-19.

CDR3 DNA sequence: TGTGCCAGCAGCTCCCGCTTCAGCGGGAGATCACCGGTTACAGATACGCAGTATTTT. It translates to CASSSRFSGRSPVTDTQYF. The J gene is TRBJ2-3, the V gene TRBV7-8, with 8 bases aligning to TRBD2. Germline assignment: CDR1 SGHVS and CDR2 FQNEAQ. There are 19 residues in the CDR3. Trimming took 4 bases from V and 3 from J; bases not matched to a gene: 18. The whole variable domain, remainder taken from reference TRBV7-8 and TRBJ2-3, is GAGVSQSPRYKVAKRGQDVALRCDPISGHVSLFWYQQALGQGPEFLTYFQNEAQLDKSGLPSDRFFAERPEGSVSTLKIQRTQQEDSAVYLCASSSRFSGRSPVTDTQYFGPGTRLTVL.

The chain joins TRBV5-1 to TRBJ2-7; 12 nucleotides match TRBD2. The trim removed 2 bases at V and 6 bases at J, leaving 18 bases unmatched. Germline lookup yields CDR1 SGHRS and CDR2 YFSETQ. The CDR3 sequence is 19 residues long. CDR3 DNA: TGCGCCAGCAGCTTAGGGGGACTAGCGGGCCCCCCGCCGCGAGTCGAGCAGTACTTC. Translation: CASSLGGLAGPPPRVEQYF.

The rearrangement links TRBV6-5 to TRBJ2-7, with D possibly being TRBD1 (7 bases). CDR3 length: 16 residues. V dropped 3 bases and J dropped 5 bases, with 20 bases sitting between them. Germline-derived CDR1 and CDR2 are MNHEY and SVGAGI. For the CDR3, the DNA is TGTGCCAGCAGTTATCAAGCCCCGGGCAGGGGGGACGAGCAGTACTTC. Its protein product is CASSYQAPGRGDEQYF.

CDR3 in amino acids: CSVRAPDVNSPLHF. DNA for the CDR3: TGCAGCGTGCGGGCCCCGGACGTGAATTCACCCCTCCACTTT. V usage is TRBV29-1 and J usage is TRBJ1-6; D is unresolved. The CDR3 contains 14 residues. The ends were cut back, 6 bases at V and 7 bases at J, with 16 bases in the middle. Per the germline V gene, CDR1 is SQVTM and CDR2 is ANQGSEA.

V and J are TRBV7-9 and TRBJ1-6; 7 bases fit TRBD1. CDR3 length: 14 amino acids. Germline assignment: CDR1 SEHNR and CDR2 FQNEAQ (reference sequence). V lost 6 bases and J lost 6; bases outside the gene matches: 5. This CDR3 reads CASSRQGGNSPLHF. The DNA of the CDR3 is TGTGCCAGCAGTCGACAGGGCGGTAATTCACCCCTCCACTTT.

The DNA of the CDR3 is TGTGCCAGCAGCTTATCCGGGGTACCCACTGAAGCTTTCTTT. Its translation: CASSLSGVPTEAFF. V gene TRBV7-2 combines with J gene TRBJ1-1; D gene unclear. Germline V CDR1 and CDR2: SGHTA, FQGNSA. Trimming removed 2 bases at V and 4 bases at J, with 11 bases between. CDR3 length: 14 residues.

The chain joins TRBV2 to TRBJ1-4, with 11 positions matching TRBD1. The CDR3 totals 15 residues. The trim removed 6 bases at V and 5 bases at J, leaving 5 bases unmatched. CDR1 and CDR2 (germline): SNHLY, FYNNEI. The DNA for the CDR3 is TGTGCCAGCAGGGGACAGGGGGTTTCAAATGAAAAACTGTTTTTT. Translation gives CASRGQGVSNEKLFF. The full variable domain, its missing parts supplied by reference TRBV2 and TRBJ1-4, is EPEVTQTPSHQVTQMGQEVILRCVPISNHLYFYWYRQILGQKVEFLVSFYNNEISEKSEIFDDQFSVERPDGSNFTLKIRSTKLEDSAMYFCASRGQGVSNEKLFFGSGTQLSVL.

The genes are TRBV28 and TRBJ2-7; tentative D call: TRBD2 (6 bases). V was shortened by 2 bases and J by 5 bases, with 13 bases between the two germline ends. Looked up from germline, CDR1 is MDHEN and CDR2 is SYDVKM. CDR3 size: 14 residues. The CDR3 region is CASSLAGPNDEQYF. The DNA of the CDR3 is TGTGCCAGCAGTTTAGCGGGGCCAAACGACGAGCAGTACTTC.

This clone was detected only once. The chain uses TRBV3-1 (or the pseudogene TRBV3-2) and TRBJ2-7; 9 bases are shared with TRBD1. Looked up from germline, CDR1 is LGHDT and CDR2 is YNNKEL (reference sequence). V lost 4 bases, J lost 0 bases, and 7 bases stayed unmatched. The CDR3 consists of 16 residues. The CDR3 nucleotides read TGTGCCAGCAGCCGTGCGGACAGGGGCCTCTCCTACGAGCAGTACTTC. Its protein is CASSRADRGLSYEQYF.

This clone appeared a single time. The chain carries TRBV11-2 and TRBJ1-1; a possible D gene is TRBD1 (6 bases). The V gene's germline CDR1 is SGHAT and CDR2 FQNNGV. CDR3 length: 15 amino acids. Trimming left V 4 bases short and J 0 bases short, with 12 bases between. The CDR3 DNA reads TGTGCCAGCAGCTCTCGACAGGCGCTGAACACTGAAGCTTTCTTT. This sequence encodes CASSSRQALNTEAFF.

V usage is TRBV4-2 and J usage is TRBJ1-2; D unresolved. The germline gives CDR1 LGHNA, CDR2 YNFKEQ. The V end was cut by 0 bases, the J end by 1 base, with 9 bases between. The CDR3 is made up of 15 amino acids. CDR3 region: CASSQEDQNNYGYTF. The CDR3 DNA reads TGTGCCAGCAGCCAAGAAGATCAGAATAACTATGGCTACACCTTC.

This chain joins TRBV29-1 and TRBJ2-2, with D uncertain. Deletions cut 5 bases from V and 2 bases from J, with 6 bases between. This CDR3 spans 12 amino acids. The germline CDR1 and CDR2 sequences are SQVTM and ANQGSEA. CDR3 sequence reads: CSVPFNTGELFF. CDR3 DNA: TGCAGCGTTCCCTTCAACACCGGGGAGCTGTTTTTT.

The chain joins TRBV6-1 to TRBJ2-1; 9 nucleotides line up with TRBD2. The CDR3 is 15 residues long. Per the germline V gene, CDR1 is MNHNS and CDR2 is SASEGT. The V and J ends lost 1 base and 7 bases, in that order; junction bases with no gene match: 5. The CDR3 is CASSEGLAGSNEQFF. The CDR3 DNA sequence: TGTGCCAGCAGTGAAGGTCTAGCGGGATCAAATGAGCAGTTCTTC.

The chain employs TRBV11-3 and TRBJ2-3; a weak D match, TRBD2 (6 bases). Germline V gives CDR1 SGHNT, CDR2 YENEEA. The CDR3 is 16 amino acids. Trimming shortened V by 3 bases and J by 6 bases, and 19 bases separated the two germline ends. CDR3 nucleotides: TGTGCCAGCAGCTTCTCGGCGATAGCGGATATGGATACGCAGTATTTT. Its protein is CASSFSAIADMDTQYF.

The chain recombines TRBV6-6 with TRBJ1-2; D ambiguous. Between the trimmed V and J ends, which lost 0 bases and 0 bases, there was a span of 11 bases. The CDR3 totals 16 residues. Per the germline V gene, CDR1 is MNHNY and CDR2 is SVGAGI (reference sequence). The CDR3 DNA is TGTGCCAGCAGTTACTCCGAGGGAGGAGCTAACTATGGCTACACCTTC. This translates into CASSYSEGGANYGYTF.

Here the CDR3 reads CASSSSGQGAYNEQFF. Here the CDR3 DNA reads TGTGCCAGCAGCAGTAGCGGACAGGGGGCCTACAATGAGCAGTTCTTC. This chain joins TRBV9 and TRBJ2-1; 10 bases are shared with TRBD1. Trimming took 4 bases from V and 2 from J; bases not matched to a gene: 6. Per germline, CDR1 SGDLS and CDR2 YYNGEE. The CDR3 contains 16 residues.

This chain links TRBV28 with TRBJ1-1, with D perhaps matching TRBD1 (6 bases). Germline-derived CDR1 and CDR2 are MDHEN and SYDVKM. CDR3 length: 13 amino acids. Trimming cost V 2 bases and J 11 bases, with 15 bases left between them. CDR3 bases: TGTGCCAGCAGTTTAGGACAGAACCTCGTGGCTTTCTTT. It codes for CASSLGQNLVAFF.

In DNA, the CDR3 is TGCGCCAGCAGCCAACCGAAGACAGGGTTCGATGAGCAGTTCTTC. Residues: CASSQPKTGFDEQFF. The rearrangement links TRBV4-1 to TRBJ2-1; 7 nucleotides align to TRBD1. CDR3 length: 15 amino acids. Germline-derived CDR1 and CDR2 are MGHRA and YSYEKL. J gave up 8 bases and V 2 bases, and 9 bases lay outside the gene matches.

The chain is built from TRBV7-6 and TRBJ2-7; TRBD1 aligns across 8 bases. Germline V lookup: CDR1 SGHVS, CDR2 FNYEAQ. This CDR3 is 16 amino acids long. V shed 5 bases and J 0 bases; nucleotides not matched to a gene: 9. The CDR3 loop reads CASSLLSGTGSYEQYF. CDR3 in DNA: TGTGCCAGCAGCCTCCTGTCCGGGACAGGCTCCTACGAGCAGTACTTC.

The CDR3 DNA reads as TGTGCCAGCAGTTTCTGGCCTTCCTACGAGCAGTACTTC. Its protein product is CASSFWPSYEQYF. The rearrangement links TRBV27 to TRBJ2-7; D ambiguous. Germline CDR1 and CDR2: MNHEY and SMNVEV (reference sequence). V lost 3 bases and J 1 base, leaving 7 bases between the germline ends. The CDR3 spans 13 residues.